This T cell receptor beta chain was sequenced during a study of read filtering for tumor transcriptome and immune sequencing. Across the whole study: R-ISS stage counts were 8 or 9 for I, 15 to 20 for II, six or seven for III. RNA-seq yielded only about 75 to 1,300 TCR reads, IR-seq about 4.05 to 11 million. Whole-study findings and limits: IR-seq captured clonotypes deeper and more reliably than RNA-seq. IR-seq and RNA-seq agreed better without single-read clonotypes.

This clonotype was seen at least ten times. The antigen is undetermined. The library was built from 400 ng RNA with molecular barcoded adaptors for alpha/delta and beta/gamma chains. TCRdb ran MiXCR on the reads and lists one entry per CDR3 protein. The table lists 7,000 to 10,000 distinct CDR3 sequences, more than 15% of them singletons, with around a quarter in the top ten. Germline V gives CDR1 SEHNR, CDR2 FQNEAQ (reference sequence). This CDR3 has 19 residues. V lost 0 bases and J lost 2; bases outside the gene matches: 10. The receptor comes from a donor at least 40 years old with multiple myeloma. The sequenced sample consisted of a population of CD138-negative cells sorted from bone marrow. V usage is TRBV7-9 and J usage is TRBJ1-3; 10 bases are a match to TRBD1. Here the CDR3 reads CASSLAYGTGVKTGNTIYF. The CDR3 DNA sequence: TGTGCCAGCAGCTTAGCGTATGGGACAGGGGTTAAAACTGGAAACACCATATATTTT.